Listed here is a single TCR beta chain. The antigen is undetermined. These data originate in a study of PD-1 blockade in classical Hodgkin lymphoma. Whole-study findings and limits: Patients who responded completely had about the same baseline diversity as newly diagnosed patients.

The protocol was immunoSEQ multiplex PCR, while the TCRdb copy is restricted to in-frame clones and leaves out a portion. The sample has just under 20,000 clones; approximately 87% are singletons. Regarding time point: cycle 4 day 1 (C4D1), after more than five weeks of nivolumab. Relapses following autologous stem cell transplantation were seen in all patients, with brentuximab vedotin exposure varying. Magnetic depletion of unwanted cells isolated CD4+ T cells from thawed PBMCs. CDR1 MGHRA and CDR2 YSYEKL come from the germline V gene. The V gene end was trimmed by 3 bases and the J gene end by 5 bases; junction bases not matched to a gene: 14. CDR3 size: 19 residues.

This clonotype was sampled from a human donor with classical Hodgkin lymphoma. The chain has TRBV4-1 and TRBJ1-6, with 9 positions matching TRBD1. The sequencing used CD4+ T cells from blood, collected before the fourth cycle of nivolumab. DNA for the CDR3: TGCGCCAGCAGCCACTTCCACGGGACAGGGATCGTCGATAATTCACCCCTCCACTTT. Its protein is CASSHFHGTGIVDNSPLHF.